These T cell receptor beta chains were read from a single sample in a study of blood T cell repertoires in COVID-19. The method was immunoSEQ multiplex PCR; TCRdb's version includes in-frame clones alone and lacks a portion of them. The sample comprises over 600,000 clones, 90% of which are singletons, and under 0.3% rests with the top ten. What was sequenced was peripheral blood. Every receptor here comes from a woman aged 18-30 years with acute or convalescent COVID-19. The CDR3 runs from the conserved cysteine through the conserved F or W. A D gene is named only where the DNA matches it firmly. Clone size is not always given. Where it is, it says once, few, many or a class for expanded clones.

d_gene | j_gene | abundance | v_gene | CDR3aa | CDR3nt
. | TRBJ2-3 | . | TRBV4-1 | CASSQLDLIDTQYF | TGCGCCAGCAGCCAACTAGACTTAATAGATACGCAGTATTTT
. | TRBJ1-3 | . | TRBV2 | CASGGASRSIPSGNTIYF | TGTGCCAGCGGAGGGGCGAGTCGCAGCATCCCTTCTGGAAACACCATATATTTT
. | TRBJ2-7 | . | TRBV30 | CAWSVLLMGLEQYF | TGTGCCTGGAGTGTACTACTTATGGGTCTCGAGCAGTACTTC
. | TRBJ1-1 | . | TRBV12-5 | CASGPGTLNTEAFF | TGTGCTAGTGGTCCCGGGACATTGAACACTGAAGCTTTCTTT
TRBD1 | TRBJ1-4 | . | TRBV29-1 | CSARDRNEKLFF | TGCAGCGCCCGGGACAGGAATGAAAAACTGTTTTTT
TRBD1 | TRBJ2-7 | . | TRBV28 | CASSFRTGRSYEQYF | TGTGCCAGCAGTTTTAGGACAGGGAGGTCCTACGAGCAGTACTTC
TRBD1 | TRBJ1-6 | . | TRBV7-8 | CASTILGQGANSPLHF | TGTGCCAGCACCATTCTGGGACAGGGGGCTAATTCACCCCTCCACTTT
TRBD1 | TRBJ1-2 | . | TRBV6-5 | CASSPRQGRSGYTF | TGTGCCAGCAGTCCTCGACAGGGTCGGAGTGGCTACACCTTC
TRBD1 | TRBJ1-1 | . | TRBV27 | CASRNRGGSTEAFF | TGTGCCAGCAGAAACAGGGGTGGGAGCACTGAAGCTTTCTTT
. | TRBJ1-1 | . | TRBV3-1/TRBV3-2 | CASSVHDSHTEAFF | TGTGCCAGCAGTGTCCATGACTCTCACACTGAAGCTTTCTTT
TRBD1 | TRBJ1-4 | once | TRBV6-5 | CASSYSGTGREKLFF | TGTGCCAGCAGTTACTCGGGGACAGGGCGGGAAAAACTGTTTTTT
TRBD2 | TRBJ2-5 | . | TRBV27 | CASSPYGTSGGRVGETQYF | TGTGCCAGCAGTCCTTACGGGACTAGCGGGGGGAGGGTCGGGGAGACCCAGTACTTC
TRBD1 | TRBJ2-1 | . | TRBV2 | CASSPTFSRTGVMYNEQFF | TGTGCCAGCAGTCCCACCTTTAGTAGGACAGGGGTTATGTACAATGAGCAGTTCTTC
TRBD1 | TRBJ1-2 | . | TRBV14 | CASSQGSGTGWGERYGYTF | TGTGCCAGCAGCCAAGGGTCCGGGACAGGCTGGGGAGAGCGGTATGGCTACACCTTC
. | TRBJ1-2 | . | TRBV19 | CASSIQGRNYGYTF | TGTGCCAGTAGTATACAGGGTAGAAACTATGGCTACACCTTC
TRBD1 | TRBJ1-2 | . | TRBV6-1 | CASSERAGGIDGYTF | TGTGCCAGCAGTGAACGTGCAGGGGGAATTGATGGCTACACCTTC
. | TRBJ1-1 | . | TRBV21-1 | CASSKTPQGAGTEAFF | TGTGCCAGCAGCAAAACCCCACAGGGGGCGGGCACTGAAGCTTTCTTT
. | TRBJ2-6 | . | TRBV10-3 | CAISHTLTGRAFSGTNVLTF | TGTGCCATCAGTCACACCTTAACAGGGAGAGCTTTCTCTGGGACCAACGTCCTGACTTTC
. | TRBJ1-1 | once | TRBV7-8 | CASSFSGVPGAFF | TGTGCCAGCAGCTTTTCGGGGGTTCCAGGAGCTTTCTTT
TRBD2 | TRBJ2-7 | . | TRBV19 | CASSSPGRGTYEQYF | TGTGCCAGTAGTTCCCCGGGGAGGGGTACCTACGAGCAGTACTTC
. | TRBJ2-1 | . | TRBV5-8 | CASSLVGTNYNEQFF | TGTGCCAGCAGCTTGGTGGGGACAAATTACAATGAGCAGTTCTTC
TRBD1 | TRBJ2-2 | . | TRBV7-8 | CASSPPGTGTGELFF | TGTGCCAGCAGCCCCCCCGGGACAGGCACCGGGGAGCTGTTTTTT
. | TRBJ1-1 | . | TRBV20-1 | CSASPSRAAFF | TGCAGTGCTTCCCCGTCGAGGGCAGCTTTCTTT
. | TRBJ2-2 | . | TRBV24-1 | CATSGTPTGELFF | TGTGCCACCAGCGGGACACCAACCGGGGAGCTGTTTTTT
. | TRBJ1-2 | . | TRBV27 | CASSSTGLTYGYTF | TGTGCCAGCAGTTCGACGGGACTGACCTATGGCTACACCTTC
. | TRBJ1-2 | . | TRBV30 | CAWSAGSYGYTF | TGTGCCTGGAGTGCAGGCTCCTATGGCTACACCTTC
TRBD1 | TRBJ2-7 | . | TRBV27 | CASSFRTGTEISYEQYF | TGTGCCAGCAGTTTTAGGACCGGGACAGAAATATCATACGAGCAGTACTTC
. | TRBJ1-1 | . | TRBV7-9 | CASSPIRGTHTEAFF | TGTGCCAGCAGCCCCATCAGGGGAACACACACTGAAGCTTTCTTT
TRBD2 | TRBJ2-1 | . | TRBV2 | CASSEALRGLANEQFF | TGTGCCAGCAGTGAAGCGCTAAGGGGACTAGCGAATGAGCAGTTCTTC
TRBD1 | TRBJ1-6 | once | TRBV7-9 | CASSLTDRGSVPLHF | TGTGCCAGCAGCTTAACGGACAGGGGTTCCGTACCCCTCCACTTT
TRBD1 | TRBJ1-2 | . | TRBV5-4 | CASSRDRTSYGYTF | TGTGCCAGCAGCAGGGACAGAACTTCCTATGGCTACACCTTC
. | TRBJ2-7 | few | TRBV7-2 | CASSLELSYEQYF | TGTGCCAGCAGCTTAGAATTATCCTACGAGCAGTACTTC
. | TRBJ2-7 | . | TRBV20-1 | CSAQGDEQYF | TGCAGTGCTCAGGGCGACGAGCAGTACTTC
. | TRBJ2-5 | . | TRBV9 | CASSVGGGQETQYF | TGTGCCAGCAGCGTAGGAGGGGGCCAAGAGACCCAGTACTTC
TRBD1 | TRBJ2-4 | few | TRBV25-1 | CASSDFSGTGNIQYF | TGTGCCAGCAGTGATTTCTCCGGGACAGGGAACATTCAGTACTTC
TRBD1 | TRBJ1-1 | . | TRBV27 | CASSLFGGTGGAVF | TGTGCCAGCAGTTTATTCGGGGGGACAGGGGGAGCGGTCTTT
. | TRBJ2-7 | . | TRBV4-3 | CASSQDVVREGENEQYF | TGCGCCAGCAGCCAAGATGTAGTTCGTGAGGGTGAGAACGAGCAGTACTTC
. | TRBJ1-3 | . | TRBV27 | CASSLSWSSGNTIYF | TGTGCCAGCAGTTTAAGTTGGAGCTCTGGAAACACCATATATTTT
. | TRBJ2-3 | . | TRBV4-1 | CASSQDLTVRNTQYF | TGCGCCAGCAGCCAAGATCTTACAGTTCGAAATACGCAGTATTTT
TRBD2 | TRBJ2-3 | . | TRBV11-2 | CASSLTSGGTQYF | TGTGCCAGCAGCTTAACTAGCGGGGGGACGCAGTATTTT
. | TRBJ2-7 | few | TRBV4-1 | CASSHLGQKPYEQYF | TGCGCCAGCAGCCATTTAGGACAGAAACCCTACGAGCAGTACTTC
TRBD1 | TRBJ1-2 | . | TRBV18 | CASSPLDRDSGYTF | TGTGCCAGCTCACCACTAGACCGGGACAGCGGCTACACCTTC
. | TRBJ2-7 | . | TRBV5-4 | CASSGPQQGAKPPYEQYF | TGTGCCAGCAGCGGCCCGCAACAGGGCGCAAAGCCCCCCTACGAGCAGTACTTC
TRBD2 | TRBJ2-3 | . | TRBV12-5 | CASGYLSGGVEDTQYF | TGTGCTAGTGGATACCTTAGCGGGGGGGTGGAAGATACGCAGTATTTT
. | TRBJ1-1 | . | TRBV3-1/TRBV3-2 | CASSLVWMVEAFF | TGTGCCAGCAGTCTAGTATGGATGGTTGAAGCTTTCTTT
TRBD1 | TRBJ2-7 | . | TRBV29-1 | CSVEGTGPYEQYF | TGCAGCGTTGAGGGGACAGGGCCCTACGAGCAGTACTTC
TRBD2 | TRBJ2-1 | . | TRBV6-6 | CASRLASGGTQGEQFF | TGTGCCAGCAGACTCGCTAGCGGGGGGACTCAGGGGGAGCAGTTCTTC
. | TRBJ1-5 | . | TRBV7-2 | CASSPPTGFGNQPQHF | TGTGCCAGCAGCCCCCCCACCGGTTTCGGCAATCAGCCCCAGCATTTT
. | TRBJ2-7 | . | TRBV5-5 | CASSLDRHAYEQYF | TGTGCCAGCAGCTTGGACAGGCACGCCTACGAGCAGTACTTC
. | TRBJ1-3 | once | TRBV6-5 | CASKRSRSGNTIYF | TGTGCCAGCAAACGGAGCCGCTCTGGAAACACCATATATTTT